One and the same sample provided the 7 T cell receptor beta chains below, sequenced in a study of T cells after yellow fever vaccination. TCRdb passed the 5' RACE reads through MiXCR, listing each CDR3 protein once. This table holds 350,000 to 450,000 distinct CDR3 sequences, roughly 6.2% found once. The specimen was PBMCs, collected 5 days after the yellow fever booster vaccination. The receptors were gathered from a man aged 25 to 40 who received the YFV17D yellow fever vaccine.

This clonotype was seen more than once but under ten times. The rearrangement links TRBV20-1 to TRBJ1-1; D remains ambiguous. V was shortened by 5 bases and J by 3 bases, with 7 bases between the two germline ends. The CDR3 runs 11 residues. Germline values: CDR1 DFQATT, CDR2 SNEGSKA (reference sequence). CDR3 amino acids: CSAGVDTEAFF. The CDR3 DNA is TGCAGTGCTGGGGTTGACACTGAAGCTTTCTTT.

This clonotype has ten or more counts. The chain links TRBV5-1 to TRBJ2-7; 7 positions agree with TRBD1. CDR3 length equals 13 residues. The germline CDR1 and CDR2 sequences are SGHRS and YFSETQ. The V gene end was trimmed by 3 bases and the J gene end by 2 bases; junction bases not matched to a gene: 2. The DNA for the CDR3 is TGCGCCAGCAGCTGGGACAGAACCTACGAGCAGTACTTC. Translated, it gives CASSWDRTYEQYF.

J is TRBJ1-5 and V is TRBV24-1; perhaps TRBD1 as D (6 bases). V lost 4 bases and J lost 4, with 13 bases in between. The CDR3 totals 15 residues. The germline V gene encodes CDR1 KGHDR and CDR2 SFDVKD. The CDR3 spells CATSERGRGNQPQHF. DNA for the CDR3: TGTGCCACCAGTGAAAGGGGCAGGGGTAATCAGCCCCAGCATTTT.

About this clonotype: At one boundary the junction diverges from the germline segment, which might be a read error. The rearrangement links TRBV20-1 to TRBJ2-3, with 7 bases matching TRBD2. Germline-derived CDR1 and CDR2 are DFQATT and SNEGSKA (reference sequence). The CDR3 covers 16 residues. The chain's CDR3 is CCARDYAGVGTDTKYF. CDR3 DNA sequence: TGCTGTGCTAGAGATTACGCGGGAGTAGGTACAGATACGAAGTATTTT.

This clonotype was seen at least ten times. The genes are TRBV6-2 or TRBV6-3 and TRBJ2-2; tentative D call: TRBD2 (6 bases). Germline CDR1 MNHEY, CDR2 SVGEGT. This CDR3 has 15 residues. V lost 4 bases and J 0 bases, leaving 9 bases between the germline ends. CDR3 amino acids: CASSSWTTNTGELFF. The CDR3 nucleotides are TGTGCCAGCAGTTCGTGGACTACGAACACCGGGGAGCTGTTTTTT.

The chain recombines TRBV7-3 with TRBJ2-3; 14 bases match TRBD2. Unmatched junction bases numbered 7, after V lost 5 bases and J lost 3 bases. Germline V lookup: CDR1 SGHTA, CDR2 FQGTGA. There are 17 residues in the CDR3. The CDR3 DNA sequence: TGTGCCAGCAGCGTTACCGGGACTAGCGGGAGAACAGATACGCAGTATTTT. It codes for CASSVTGTSGRTDTQYF.

The chain combines TRBV20-1 with TRBJ2-7; a possible D gene is TRBD2 (7 bases). The CDR3 consists of 16 residues. Germline V CDR1 and CDR2: DFQATT, SNEGSKA (reference sequence). V was trimmed by 4 bases and J by 2 bases, leaving 21 bases between them. Here the CDR3 DNA reads TGCAGTGCTATAAGCCCAGGGGCTAGCGGCACCTACGAGCAGTACTTC. It specifies CSAISPGASGTYEQYF.